This TCR beta chain appears in the sequencing data of a study of blood T cell repertoires in COVID-19. Study-wide background: Some COVID-19 samples were acute and others convalescent; all came from the United States, Italy and Spain. T cells, B-cell-depleted T cells, or PBMCs provided the cDNA or gDNA that served as material.

In the study's own analysis: Quantification of nucleated cells was approximated via reference gene primer amplification. Assay used: immunoSEQ multiplex PCR; TCRdb lists only in-frame clones, some missing. The V and J calls and clone size are taken from that table; D and trimming were inferred from the DNA. The data hold about 36,000 clones, with about three quarters observed a single time. The V segment lost 3 bases and the J segment 4 bases; nucleotides outside the gene matches: 9. The germline CDR1 and CDR2 sequences are SGHRS and YFSETQ. CDR3 length: 16 amino acids. The sequenced material came from peripheral blood. The gene calls are TRBV5-1 and TRBJ2-2, with 7 bases lining up with TRBD1. This TCR was sampled from a man aged 55 to 70 with acute or convalescent COVID-19. The CDR3 DNA sequence: TGCGCCAGCAGCTCCAGACAGGGTTGGGGCACCGGGGAGCTGTTTTTT. It yields the protein CASSSRQGWGTGELFF. Looking up the rest from reference TRBV5-1 and TRBJ2-2 gives the full variable domain: KAGVTQTPRYLIKTRGQQVTLSCSPISGHRSVSWYQQTPGQGLQFLFEYFSETQRNKGNFPGRFSGRQFSNSRSEMNVSTLELGDSALYLCASSSRQGWGTGELFFGEGSRLTVL.